Sequencing of this TCR beta chain was carried out in a study of T cell responses to AZD1222 COVID-19 vaccine. The overall study: Combined were second doses at about 4 or about 12 weeks.

The data were produced by immunoSEQ multiplex PCR, yet TCRdb's version contains in-frame clones alone and is incomplete. This table has fewer than 150,000 clones, 70% to 90% appearing once. Trimming took 6 bases from V and 1 from J; bases not matched to a gene: 5. Germline-derived CDR1 and CDR2 are ENHRY and SYGVKD. This CDR3 has 15 residues. The study, taken as a whole, reports: Just six AZD1222 recipients were seropositive at baseline. With dominance at 160-218 and 743-854, vaccine-associated CD4 TCRs spanned spike.

For this clone: What it binds is unknown.

The TCR was taken from an adult in good health. The chain carries TRBV10-3 and TRBJ1-4; 7 nucleotides line up with TRBD1. Sequencing used peripheral blood, obtained on day 0 of AZD1222 vaccination. DNA of the CDR3: TGTGCCATCAGGGGGACAGTCGGAACTAATGAAAAACTGTTTTTT. This translates into CAIRGTVGTNEKLFF.